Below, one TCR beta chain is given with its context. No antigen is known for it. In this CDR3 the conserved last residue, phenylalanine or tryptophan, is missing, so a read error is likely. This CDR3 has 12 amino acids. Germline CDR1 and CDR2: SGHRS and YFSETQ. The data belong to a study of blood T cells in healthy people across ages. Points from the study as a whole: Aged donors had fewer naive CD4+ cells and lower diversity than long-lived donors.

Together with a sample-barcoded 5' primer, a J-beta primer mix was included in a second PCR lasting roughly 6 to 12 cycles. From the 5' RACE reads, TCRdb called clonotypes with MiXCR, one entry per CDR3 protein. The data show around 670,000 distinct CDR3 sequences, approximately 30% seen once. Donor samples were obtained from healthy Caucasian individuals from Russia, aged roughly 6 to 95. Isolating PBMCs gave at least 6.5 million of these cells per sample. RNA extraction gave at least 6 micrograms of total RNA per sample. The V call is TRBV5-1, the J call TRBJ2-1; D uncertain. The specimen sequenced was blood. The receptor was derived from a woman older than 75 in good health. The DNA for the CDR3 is TGCGCCAGCAGCTTGGAAGGAAATGGGCAGTTCTTG. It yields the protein CASSLEGNGQFL.